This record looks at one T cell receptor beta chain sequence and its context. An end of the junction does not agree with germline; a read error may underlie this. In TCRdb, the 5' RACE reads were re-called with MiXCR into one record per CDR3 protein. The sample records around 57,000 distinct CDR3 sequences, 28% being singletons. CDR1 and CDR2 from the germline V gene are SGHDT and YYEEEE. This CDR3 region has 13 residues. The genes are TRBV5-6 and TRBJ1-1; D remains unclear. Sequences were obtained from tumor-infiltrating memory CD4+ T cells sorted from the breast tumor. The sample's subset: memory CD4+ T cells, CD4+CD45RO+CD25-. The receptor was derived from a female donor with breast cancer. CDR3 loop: CASSLAANTEALF. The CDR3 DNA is TGTGCCAGCAGCTTGGCAGCGAACACTGAAGCTCTCTTT.